This T cell receptor beta chain was recovered during a study of neurological immune-mediated disorders. Study-wide points: The phylogenetic placement of 18 of 34 multiple sclerosis patients' repertoires in one related-CDR3 cluster constitutes a possible signature.

The unsorted libraries had their origin in 2 million PBMCs stored at -80 C. In each sequencing run, over 170 million TCR-beta sequences were generated from 15-18 subjects. One entry per CDR3 protein, called by TCRdb with MiXCR from the 5' RACE reads. The top ten clones hold approximately 3.5% of a sample with about 62,000 distinct CDR3 sequences, 4% to 5.5% of them seen once. This clonotype was seen at least ten times. Its matching antigen is unknown. The germline V and J ends were trimmed by 4 bases and 1 base, with 11 bases remaining between them. The CDR3 loop spans 14 amino acids. Per germline, CDR1 SGHRS and CDR2 YFSETQ.

The sequenced sample consisted of PBMCs. The source of this sequence is a woman aged 45-65 years with multiple sclerosis. This chain links TRBV5-1 with TRBJ1-1; D not resolved. CDR3 amino acids: CASSPGQPNTEAFF. CDR3 DNA sequence: TGCGCCAGCAGCCCCGGTCAGCCGAACACTGAAGCTTTCTTT.